Below, one TCR beta chain is given with its context. Its antigen is currently unknown. CDR3 length equals 16 residues. Germline V gene data show CDR1 as LNHDA and CDR2 as SQIVND (reference sequence). V gave up 7 bases and J gave up 0 bases, with 15 bases separating them. This sample is part of a study of T cell responses to AZD1222 COVID-19 vaccine. General observations from the study: Repertoire sampling occurred only after the peak T cell response. The reported proportion of spike-specific TCRs targeting unmutated variant regions was nearly half. Seropositive AZD1222 recipients at baseline numbered only 5 or 6.

This table comes from immunoSEQ multiplex PCR, and its TCRdb copy is limited to in-frame clones, with some not included. Among 100,000 to 120,000 clones, roughly 90% were seen once, and the ten largest hold 15%. Sequences were derived from peripheral blood, sampled 28 days after the second AZD1222 dose. The source is an adult who received the AZD1222 COVID-19 vaccine. This chain uses TRBV19 with TRBJ2-2; a possible D gene is TRBD2 (6 bases). DNA of the CDR3: TGTGCCAGTAACACCGGGAGCCCCGCGAACACCGGGGAGCTGTTTTTT. The encoded protein is CASNTGSPANTGELFF.